This TCR beta chain was identified during a study of early T cells in non-severe SARS-CoV-2 infection. Study-level information: Sequencing of bulk RNA from unsorted whole blood was done, without chain pairing. Whole-study results and caveats: VDJdb-based annotation leaned toward anti-spike CD8 responses and missed private and CD4 specificities.

As regards this clonotype: The antigen is unknown.

cDNA molecules, individually, were tagged with unique molecular identifiers. TCRdb recomputed calls from the 5' RACE reads with MiXCR, one row per CDR3 protein. Of fewer than 85,000 distinct CDR3 sequences listed, over 10% are singletons. This receptor was taken from an adult who was a healthcare worker with PCR-confirmed SARS-CoV-2 infection or an uninfected control (not recorded which). Sequenced material: whole blood.

CDR3 loop: CASSPRKGKAKNIQYF. The CDR3 region has the DNA TGTGCCAGCTCACCGAGGAAGGGGAAGGCCAAAAACATTCAGTACTTC. This sequence joins TRBV18 and TRBJ2-4; possibly TRBD1 for D (5 bases). V dropped 3 bases and J dropped 1 base, with 13 bases sitting between them. Germline assignment: CDR1 KGHSH and CDR2 LQKENI. This CDR3 has 16 residues.